Described below is a single T cell receptor (beta chain) sequence and its context. The trim removed 5 bases at V and 0 bases at J, leaving 6 bases unmatched. Germline-derived CDR1 and CDR2 are LNHDA and SQIVND (reference sequence). This CDR3 is built from 16 residues. TCRdb recomputed calls from the multiplex PCR reads with MiXCR, one row per CDR3 protein. Among under 250,000 distinct CDR3 sequences, approximately 29% were seen once, and the ten largest hold more than 1.3%. This record belongs to a study of breast tumors, draining lymph nodes, adjacent tissues. Axillary draining lymph nodes of breast cancer patients supplied the node samples.

Sample: axillary lymph node tissue. This receptor was taken from a female donor with breast cancer. Some clones in this sample may be carry-over from other donors' samples. This chain uses TRBV19 with TRBJ1-1; 10 bases fit TRBD1. This chain's CDR3 is CASSPRDRGMNTEAFF. As DNA, the CDR3 is TGTGCCAGTAGTCCCCGGGACAGGGGAATGAACACTGAAGCTTTCTTT.